This T cell receptor beta chain was sequenced in a study of blood T cell repertoires in COVID-19. The V end was cut by 0 bases, the J end by 4 bases, with 4 bases between. CDR1 is LGHDT, CDR2 YNNKEL, per germline (reference sequence). This CDR3 has 13 amino acids. The assay was immunoSEQ multiplex PCR, and TCRdb's table has in-frame clones only and misses some. The sample has 65,000 to 80,000 clones, more than 90% seen once; the top ten hold 8% to 10%. The sequence was obtained from a human donor in a cohort sampled during active COVID-19. The genes are TRBV3-1 (or the pseudogene TRBV3-2) and TRBJ1-5; D unclear. Sequencing was done on a sample of peripheral blood. The CDR3, as DNA: TGTGCCAGCAGCCAAGATCCTAATCAGCCCCAGCATTTT. Its protein is CASSQDPNQPQHF.